Listed below are T cell receptor beta chains from one sample, sequenced in a study of blood T cell repertoires in COVID-19. Data came from immunoSEQ multiplex PCR; TCRdb stores just in-frame clones and leaves some out. The table records about 120,000 clones, about 87% of them present only once. The sequencing input was peripheral blood. These receptors all come from a woman in her forties or fifties with acute or convalescent COVID-19. CDR3s include the opening cysteine and the closing phenylalanine or tryptophan. The D gene is left open where the match is weak. Size tells how often a clone was seen (once, few, many) or the class of an expanded clone, and some rows leave it out.

TRBV7-8	TRBJ2-7	NA	TRBD1	CASSLGGQGAFYEQYF	TGTGCCAGCAGCTTAGGGGGACAGGGGGCGTTCTACGAGCAGTACTTC
TRBV6-5	TRBJ2-7	NA	NA	CASKLASYEQYF	TGTGCCAGCAAACTAGCTTCCTACGAGCAGTACTTC
TRBV30	TRBJ2-7	few	TRBD2	CAWSGGGLLFGEQYF	TGTGCCTGGAGTGGGGGGGGACTGCTGTTTGGTGAGCAGTACTTC
TRBV7-9	TRBJ1-1	NA	TRBD1	CASKKTGDTEAFF	TGTGCCAGCAAGAAGACAGGGGACACTGAAGCTTTCTTT
TRBV27	TRBJ1-1	NA	NA	CATAIQATEAFF	TGTGCCACCGCTATCCAGGCGACTGAAGCTTTCTTT
TRBV7-2	TRBJ1-3	NA	NA	CASSPHGSGNTIYF	TGTGCCAGCAGCCCCCACGGCTCTGGAAACACCATATATTTT
TRBV7-2	TRBJ1-2	NA	TRBD1	CASSSRQGEGYTF	TGTGCCAGCAGCTCAAGACAGGGCGAGGGCTACACCTTC
TRBV6-5	TRBJ1-1	NA	TRBD1	CASSTGGIPEAFF	TGTGCCAGCAGCACAGGGGGAATTCCTGAAGCTTTCTTT
TRBV2	TRBJ1-4	NA	NA	CASSLNGGLNEKLFF	TGTGCCAGCAGTCTTAACGGGGGTTTGAATGAAAAACTGTTTTTT
TRBV10-3	TRBJ2-1	NA	TRBD2	CAITASGRGEQFF	TGTGCCATCACGGCTAGCGGGAGGGGTGAGCAGTTCTTC
TRBV9	TRBJ2-7	NA	NA	CASSVDWGAYEQYF	TGTGCCAGCAGCGTCGACTGGGGGGCCTACGAGCAGTACTTC
TRBV28	TRBJ1-1	NA	NA	CASSSQGTEAFF	TGTGCCAGCAGCTCACAGGGAACTGAAGCTTTCTTT
TRBV19	TRBJ1-2	NA	NA	CASSMDGVYGYTF	TGTGCCAGTAGTATGGACGGGGTCTATGGCTACACCTTC
TRBV5-1	TRBJ1-4	NA	TRBD1	CASSPNPTGGNEKLFF	TGCGCCAGCAGCCCAAACCCGACAGGGGGTAATGAAAAACTGTTTTTT